This is a list of T cell receptor beta chains from one sample in a study of T cells in Graves' hyperthyroidism and ophthalmopathy. TCRdb re-derived calls from the multiplex PCR reads in MiXCR, one entry per CDR3 protein. Of about 680,000 distinct CDR3 sequences in the sample, 30% to 40% were seen once. Input material: blood. The receptors shown here come from a woman aged 40 to 50 with Graves' hyperthyroidism. Both conserved end residues are part of each CDR3. The D gene is left open where the match is weak. Some rows mark clone size as missing; the rest say once, few, many or name a class of expanded clone.

>TRBJ2-7|.|TRBV6-6|TRBD2
TGTGCCAGCAGTTACAGCGGGGGGGTCTACGAGCAGTACTTC
CASSYSGGVYEQYF
>TRBJ2-2|.|TRBV10-3|.
.
CAISALAGGRRSCFF
>TRBJ1-1|few|TRBV20-1|TRBD1
TGCAGTGCTCTCCGGACAGGGGGCTCTGAAGCTTTCTTT
CSALRTGGSEAFF
>TRBJ1-3|many|TRBV20-1|.
TGCAGTGCTAGGGAGGACCGATTCGTTCAGGGAAACACCATATATTTT
CSAREDRFVQGNTIYF
>TRBJ2-7|many|TRBV24-1|TRBD1
TGTGCCACCGGACAGGGTGGGGCCGACGAGCAGTACTTC
CATGQGGADEQYF
>TRBJ2-7|.|TRBV19|.
TGTGCCAGTAGTATGGGGTTGTTTTCCGAGCAGTACTTC
CASSMGLFSEQYF
>TRBJ2-5|many|TRBV6-5|TRBD1
TGTGCCAGTAGTGGGACAGGGGAGACCCAGTACTTC
CASSGTGETQYF
>TRBJ1-1|.|TRBV5-1|.
TGTGTCAGCACCTTCCCGAGGGGAGACACTGAAGCTTTCTTT
CVSTFPRGDTEAFF
>TRBJ1-1|many|TRBV6-5|.
TGTGCCAGCAGTTATGGGGGACACTCTGAAGCTTTCTTT
CASSYGGHSEAFF
>TRBJ2-3|.|TRBV29-1|.
TGCAGCCCCCGTTACGGGAGCGGGACAGATACGCAGTATTTT
CSPRYGSGTDTQYF
>TRBJ2-7|few|TRBV11-2|.
TGTGCCAGCAGCTTAAACAGGGCTGGCTACGAGCAGTACTTC
CASSLNRAGYEQYF
>TRBJ2-5|many|TRBV19|.
TGTGCCACCGGGACAAAAGAGACCCAGTACTTC
CATGTKETQYF
>TRBJ2-5|.|TRBV20-1|.
TGCAGTGCTCGCTGGGACCCCTACCAAGAGACCCAGTACTTC
CSARWDPYQETQYF
>TRBJ2-3|.|TRBV7-2|.
TGTGCCAGCAGCTCCCCCAACATCGCCGGTCCCACAGATACGCAGTATTTT
CASSSPNIAGPTDTQYF
>TRBJ2-7|few|TRBV7-9|.
TGTGCCAGCACAACCAAGACAGGCAGCTCCTACGAGCAGTACTTC
CASTTKTGSSYEQYF
>TRBJ1-5|.|TRBV11-2|.
TGTGCCAGCAGACCGTCGACTGGCATGTTTCAGCCCCAGCATTTT
CASRPSTGMFQPQHF
>TRBJ1-2|few|TRBV5-8|TRBD1
TGTGCCAGCAGCTTGACAGGGGTTGGCTATGGCTACACCTTC
CASSLTGVGYGYTF
>TRBJ2-1|.|TRBV5-1|TRBD1
TGCGCCAGCAGCTTGTACGGACAGGGTGGAAATGAGCAGTTCTTC
CASSLYGQGGNEQFF
>TRBJ2-7|few|TRBV6-5|.
TGTGCCAGCAAGATTGGCTTTTCCCCCTCCTACGAGCAGTACTTC
CASKIGFSPSYEQYF
>TRBJ1-1|.|TRBV29-1|.
TGCAGCGCGCCGATCCAGGGAAAAGCTTTCTTT
CSAPIQGKAFF
>TRBJ1-2|.|TRBV6-1|.
TGTGCCAGCAGTTCCGCTCCCGGCAGTGGCTACACCTTC
CASSSAPGSGYTF
>TRBJ1-2|many|TRBV29-1|TRBD1
TGCAGCGTTGAAGATTCGACAGGGGAAGGAGGCTACACCTTC
CSVEDSTGEGGYTF
>TRBJ1-1|.|TRBV29-1|.
TGCAGCGTTGAAGGGTCGGGGCTTGCCACTGAAGCTTTCTTT
CSVEGSGLATEAFF
>TRBJ1-1|many|TRBV10-2|.
TGCGCCAGCAGTGAGTTGAAGGGAATAGACACTGAAGCTTTCTTT
CASSELKGIDTEAFF
>TRBJ2-7|many|TRBV19|TRBD2
TGTGCCACTAGCGGGAACCCCTACGAGCAGTACTTC
CATSGNPYEQYF
>TRBJ1-1|.|TRBV10-3|TRBD1
TGTGCCATCAGTGACTCTGGCAGGGGGGCTGAAGCTTTCTTT
CAISDSGRGAEAFF
>TRBJ1-4|.|TRBV7-2|.
TGTGCCAGCAGCTCCACGGTCAGGGGAAATGAAAAACTGTTTTTT
CASSSTVRGNEKLFF
>TRBJ2-2|many|TRBV20-1|TRBD2
TGCAGTGCTAGAGGTCCTAGCGGGATGACGAACACCGGGGAGCTGTTTTTT
CSARGPSGMTNTGELFF
>TRBJ2-2|.|TRBV5-1|TRBD1
TGCGCCAGCAGCGCCGGGACAGGGAACACCGGGGAGCTGTTTTTT
CASSAGTGNTGELFF
>TRBJ1-1|medium-sized|TRBV15|TRBD1
TGTGCCATCGGGACAGGGAGAATGAACACTGAAGCTTTCTTT
CAIGTGRMNTEAFF
>TRBJ2-5|.|TRBV10-3|TRBD1
TGTGCCATCAGGAGCGGGACAGGGGGCAGGGAGACCCAGTACTTC
CAIRSGTGGRETQYF
>TRBJ1-1|many|TRBV29-1|.
TGCAGCGTTGGCGGAGGCACTGAAGCTTTCTTT
CSVGGGTEAFF
>TRBJ2-7|many|TRBV9|TRBD1
TGTGCCAGCAGCCCTAGGACAGGGTATCACGAGCAGTACTTC
CASSPRTGYHEQYF
>TRBJ2-7|many|TRBV19|.
TGTGCCAGTAGTATGACACCCTCCTACGAGCAGTACTTC
CASSMTPSYEQYF
>TRBJ1-2|many|TRBV29-1|.
TGCAGCGTTGCGTCCACCCGAAGCTATGGCTACACCTTC
CSVASTRSYGYTF
>TRBJ1-2|many|TRBV10-3|TRBD1
TGTGCCATCAGATTGGGCCCGGGCAGGGGGCGATGGGGCTACACCTTC
CAIRLGPGRGRWGYTF
>TRBJ2-2|.|TRBV2|.
TGTGCCAGCAGTGAAGCCCGAAGGAACACCGGGGAGCTGTTTTTT
CASSEARRNTGELFF
>TRBJ2-7|few|TRBV18|.
TGTGCCAGCTCAGAGCAAGGCGAGCAGTACTTC
CASSEQGEQYF
>TRBJ2-3|.|TRBV15|.
TGTGCCACCGGCAGAAGGACTCTAGGACCAGATACGCAGTATTTT
CATGRRTLGPDTQYF
>TRBJ1-4|few|TRBV6-1|.
TGTGCCAGCACCTCGACCCCGCAGTCTGGGAAACTGTTTTTT
CASTSTPQSGKLFF
>TRBJ1-1|many|TRBV5-1|TRBD1
TGCGCCAGCAGCTTCGGACAGGGTGGCACTGAAGCTTTCTTT
CASSFGQGGTEAFF
>TRBJ2-7|.|TRBV2|.
TGTGCCAGCAGCCAATCGGGGAGCTCCTACGAGCAGTACTTC
CASSQSGSSYEQYF
>TRBJ2-5|.|TRBV29-1|.
TGCAGCGGACAGGGAGGGGAGACCCAGTACTTC
CSGQGGETQYF
>TRBJ2-7|.|TRBV29-1|TRBD1
TGCAGCTCCACCGGGACAGCCTACGAGCAGTACTTC
CSSTGTAYEQYF
>TRBJ2-5|many|TRBV10-3|.
TGTGCCATCAGTGATGTAACTGTAGGGGAGACCCAGTACTTC
CAISDVTVGETQYF
>TRBJ1-1|few|TRBV12-3/TRBV12-4|.
TGTGCCACCTGTTCCTTTAGCACTGAAGCTTTCTTT
CATCSFSTEAFF
>TRBJ2-3|few|TRBV24-1|.
TGTGCCACCGGTAGCACAGATACGCAGTATTTT
CATGSTDTQYF
>TRBJ2-3|.|TRBV10-1|.
TGCGCCAGCAAACCCACGCTTAGCACAGATACGCAGTATTTT
CASKPTLSTDTQYF
>TRBJ1-1|many|TRBV7-2|.
TGTGCCAGCAGCCTTTCTTGGACGGGGACTGAAGCTTTCTTT
CASSLSWTGTEAFF
>TRBJ1-3|.|TRBV18|.
TGTGCCAGCTCACCATGGGGACCAAACACCATATATTTT
CASSPWGPNTIYF
>TRBJ2-6|.|TRBV5-4|.
TGTGCCAGCAGCTTGGTGGTAATCCCCTCCGGCTCTGGGGCCAACGTCCTGACTTTC
CASSLVVIPSGSGANVLTF
>TRBJ1-2|many|TRBV29-1|TRBD1
TGCAGCGTTGCCGGGACAGGAGACTATGGCTACACCTTC
CSVAGTGDYGYTF
>TRBJ1-2|few|TRBV6-2/TRBV6-3|.
TGTGCCAGCACCCAAATCGACCACAGGGATCGAGCTGGCTACACCTTC
CASTQIDHRDRAGYTF
>TRBJ2-7|few|TRBV4-2|TRBD2
TGTGCCAGCAGCCAAGAAGGGCAAGCGGGGAGCTCCTACGAGCAGTACTTC
CASSQEGQAGSSYEQYF
>TRBJ1-1|few|TRBV12-3/TRBV12-4|.
TGTGCCAGCAGTCTCCACCACACTGAAGCTTTCTTT
CASSLHHTEAFF